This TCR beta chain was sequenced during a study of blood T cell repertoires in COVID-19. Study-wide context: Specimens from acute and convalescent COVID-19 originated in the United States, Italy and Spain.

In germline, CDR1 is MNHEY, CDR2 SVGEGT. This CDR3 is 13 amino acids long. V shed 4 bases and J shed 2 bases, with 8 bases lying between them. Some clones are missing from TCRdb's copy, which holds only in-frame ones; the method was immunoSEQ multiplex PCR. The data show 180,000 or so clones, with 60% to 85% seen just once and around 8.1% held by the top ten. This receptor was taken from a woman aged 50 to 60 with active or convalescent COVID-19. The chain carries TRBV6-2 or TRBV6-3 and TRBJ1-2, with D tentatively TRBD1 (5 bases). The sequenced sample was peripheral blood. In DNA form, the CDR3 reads TGTGCCAGCAGTTCGACAGAAAACTATGGCTACACCTTC. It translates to CASSSTENYGYTF.